The 21 T cell receptor beta chains below were found in one sample sequenced in a study of beta chain features in type 1 diabetes. Every isolated RNA sample was fully reverse transcribed, so sequencing captured expressed TCRB transcripts. Some clones are missing from TCRdb's copy, which holds only in-frame ones; the method was immunoSEQ multiplex PCR. The table shows roughly 500,000 clones, with 30% occurring only once. The sequencing sample was made of naive CD4+ T cells from blood. The receptor source for this set is a man younger than 35 in good health.

J is TRBJ2-1 and V is TRBV19; 8 nucleotides line up with TRBD1. Germline CDR1 LNHDA, CDR2 SQIVND (reference sequence). The CDR3 has 15 amino acids. J lost 3 bases, V lost 4 bases, and 5 bases had no gene match. CDR3 sequence reads: CASSKGQGIYNEQFF. CDR3 bases: TGTGCCAGTAGTAAAGGACAGGGAATCTACAATGAGCAGTTCTTC.

The chain uses TRBV29-1 and TRBJ2-1, with 9 bases aligning to TRBD1. V shed 6 bases, J shed 2 bases, and the junction held 8 bases outside the gene matches. The CDR3 extends over 15 amino acids. Germline loops: CDR1 SQVTM, CDR2 ANQGSEA. The CDR3 region has the DNA TGCAGCGTGGCCGTACAGGGGGCCACCTACAATGAGCAGTTCTTC. Translated, it gives CSVAVQGATYNEQFF.

The chain links TRBV29-1 to TRBJ2-1; 11 nucleotides match TRBD2. Germline V gene lookup returns CDR1 SQVTM and CDR2 ANQGSEA. The CDR3 is made up of 15 amino acids. The trim removed 6 bases at V and 0 bases at J, leaving 4 bases unmatched. CDR3 amino acids: CSVYLAGGSYNEQFF. The CDR3 region has the DNA TGCAGCGTGTACCTAGCGGGAGGCTCCTACAATGAGCAGTTCTTC.

The CDR3, as DNA: TGCGCCAGCAGCCATCCCTTTTACGAGCAGTACTTC. Its protein is CASSHPFYEQYF. The rearrangement uses TRBV4-1 and TRBJ2-7; D call uncertain. CDR3 length: 12 amino acids. Trimming took off 3 bases at V and 4 bases at J, with 7 bases between the two ends. The germline V gene has CDR1 MGHRA and CDR2 YSYEKL.

This clone was counted only a few times. V usage is TRBV6-1 and J usage is TRBJ2-7, with D uncertain. CDR1 and CDR2 (germline): MNHNS, SASEGT. The CDR3 has 11 amino acids. Trimming took 7 bases from V and 4 from J, leaving 8 bases between them. In nucleotides, the CDR3 is TGTGCCAGCACCCAAGGGTACGAGCAGTACTTC. This encodes CASTQGYEQYF.

The chain combines TRBV30 with TRBJ1-2; weak D call: TRBD1 (5 bases). V was clipped by 1 base and J by 2 bases, with 11 bases between them. The germline CDR1 and CDR2 sequences are GTSNPN and SVGIG (reference sequence). This CDR3 has 14 amino acids. CDR3 bases: TGTGCCTGGAGTGACGGGACGGAAAACTATGGCTACACCTTC. It is translated as CAWSDGTENYGYTF.

This clone was recorded a few times. This rearrangement joins TRBV29-1 to TRBJ2-7, with 10 nucleotides matching TRBD2. Germline-derived CDR1 and CDR2 are SQVTM and ANQGSEA. This CDR3 region has 15 residues. V was clipped by 4 bases and J by 6 bases; unmatched bases: 12. The CDR3 nucleotides are TGCAGCGTTGCCCTAGCGGGAGAGGGATTTGGCGAGCAGTACTTC. It specifies CSVALAGEGFGEQYF.

This chain uses TRBV7-9 with TRBJ1-2; tentatively, D is TRBD1 (5 bases). Germline CDR1 reads SEHNR; CDR2 reads FQNEAQ (reference sequence). The CDR3 sequence is 14 residues long. V lost 8 bases and J lost 8, with 21 bases in between. The CDR3 DNA reads as TGTGCCAGCGGGATCGTCGGGGGGTCAGGCGGCTACACCTTC. It yields the protein CASGIVGGSGGYTF.

This clone was counted only a few times. V usage is TRBV6-1 and J usage is TRBJ1-1; a weak D match, TRBD1 (6 bases). Trimming took 8 bases from V and 5 from J, leaving 15 bases between them. This CDR3 is built from 13 residues. Per germline, CDR1 MNHNS and CDR2 SASEGT. The CDR3 DNA reads TGTGCCAGCTCAAACAGGGTGTCGACTGAAGCTTTCTTT. Amino acid sequence: CASSNRVSTEAFF.

This sequence joins TRBV30 and TRBJ2-5; 7 bases are shared with TRBD2. This CDR3 is 16 amino acids long. V lost 0 bases, J lost 2 bases, and 9 bases stayed unmatched. From germline, CDR1 is GTSNPN and CDR2 SVGIG (reference sequence). The CDR3 sequence: CAWSVGGGSGQETQYF. The CDR3, as DNA: TGTGCCTGGAGTGTAGGAGGCGGGAGTGGGCAAGAGACCCAGTACTTC.

This clone was seen more than once but under ten times. The chain recombines TRBV4-1 with TRBJ2-3; D might be TRBD1 (6 bases). In germline, CDR1 is MGHRA, CDR2 YSYEKL. This CDR3 has 16 residues. Deletions cut 6 bases from V and 6 bases from J, with 22 bases between. The CDR3 DNA reads TGCGCCAGCAGTCCCGTGCCTACGACAGGCAGGGATACGCAGTATTTT. Encoded protein: CASSPVPTTGRDTQYF.

This clone was seen only a few times. This chain joins TRBV9 and TRBJ2-3, with TRBD2 as a possible D gene (7 bases). CDR3 size: 15 residues. With 3 bases removed from V and 4 bases from J, the gap between germline ends came to 15 bases. Germline CDR1 and CDR2: SGDLS and YYNGEE. The CDR3 loop reads CASSASGGRADTQYF. The CDR3 DNA follows: TGTGCCAGCAGCGCGTCGGGGGGCCGGGCAGATACGCAGTATTTT.

The chain uses TRBV5-1 and TRBJ2-1; 14 nucleotides match TRBD2. From germline, CDR1 is SGHRS and CDR2 YFSETQ. The V and J ends lost 4 bases and 2 bases, in that order; junction bases with no gene match: 5. The CDR3 contains 17 residues. The CDR3 loop reads CASSTGLAGAPYNEQFF. CDR3 in DNA: TGCGCCAGCAGCACGGGACTAGCGGGGGCCCCCTACAATGAGCAGTTCTTC.

This chain links TRBV29-1 with TRBJ2-5; D is unclear. CDR1 and CDR2 (germline): SQVTM, ANQGSEA. The CDR3 length is 12 residues. Trimming shortened V by 7 bases and J by 0 bases, and 9 bases separated the two germline ends. The CDR3 loop is CSASWDQETQYF. CDR3 DNA sequence: TGCAGCGCTTCGTGGGACCAAGAGACCCAGTACTTC.

The chain employs TRBV14 and TRBJ2-6; 8 bases agree with TRBD1. This CDR3 has 18 residues. The germline V gene has CDR1 SGHDN and CDR2 FVKESK. The V segment lost 4 bases and the J segment 2 bases; nucleotides outside the gene matches: 10. CDR3 in amino acids: CASSPAGGRPTGANVLTF. For the CDR3, the DNA is TGTGCCAGCAGCCCGGCAGGGGGCCGACCCACTGGGGCCAACGTCCTGACTTTC.

This clone showed up just a few times. V is TRBV4-3 and J is TRBJ2-1, with TRBD2 matching 11 bases. Losses at the gene ends were 2 bases for V and 7 bases for J; bases not matched to a gene: 16. The germline CDR1 and CDR2 sequences are LGHNA and YSLEER. The CDR3 is 19 residues long. The CDR3 loop is CASSQTQGGSGRAKNEQFF. Written as DNA, the CDR3 is TGCGCCAGCAGCCAAACACAGGGGGGTAGCGGGAGGGCGAAGAATGAGCAGTTCTTC.

This clone was recorded a few times. V and J are TRBV18 and TRBJ2-7; tentative D call: TRBD1 (6 bases). This CDR3 region has 15 residues. Looked up from germline, CDR1 is KGHSH and CDR2 is LQKENI. V lost 5 bases, J lost 3 bases, and 17 bases lay in between. The DNA for the CDR3 is TGTGCCAGCTCAGCACAGACAGGCCGCCTCTACGAGCAGTACTTC. Translated, it gives CASSAQTGRLYEQYF. The variable domain in full, with the rest retrieved from reference TRBV18 and TRBJ2-7, is NAGVMQNPRHLVRRRGQEARLRCSPMKGHSHVYWYRQLPEEGLKFMVYLQKENIIDESGMPKERFSAEFPKEGPSILRIQQVVRGDSAAYFCASSAQTGRLYEQYFGPGTRLTVT.

The J gene is TRBJ2-7, the V gene TRBV28, with 11 bases lining up with TRBD2. The CDR3 totals 16 residues. CDR1 and CDR2 (germline): MDHEN, SYDVKM. V was pared by 5 bases and J by 0 bases, with 6 bases of the junction left unmatched. CDR3: CASSAPSGGSSYEQYF. In DNA, the CDR3 is TGTGCCAGCAGTGCTCCTAGCGGGGGGAGCTCCTACGAGCAGTACTTC.

The chain joins TRBV30 to TRBJ2-5; D unclear. The germline V gene encodes CDR1 GTSNPN and CDR2 SVGIG (reference sequence). V was pared by 0 bases and J by 1 base, with 12 bases between. The CDR3 consists of 15 residues. As DNA, the CDR3 is TGTGCCTGGAGTGTACAAGATCACTCCCAAGAGACCCAGTACTTC. This codes for CAWSVQDHSQETQYF.

The chain carries TRBV30 and TRBJ2-2; perhaps TRBD1 as D (7 bases). This CDR3 has 15 residues. Germline V lookup: CDR1 GTSNPN, CDR2 SVGIG (reference sequence). V lost 0 bases and J lost 5, with 13 bases in between. As DNA, the CDR3 is TGTGCCTGGAGTGTGCCAGGGGGAGGTACCGGGGAGCTGTTTTTT. This sequence encodes CAWSVPGGGTGELFF.

This clone was detected a few times. The rearrangement links TRBV14 to TRBJ2-1; 8 positions agree with TRBD2. The CDR3 has 15 residues. J gave up 6 bases and V 5 bases, and 9 bases lay outside the gene matches. Germline V gene sequence: CDR1 SGHDN, CDR2 FVKESK. CDR3 sequence: CASSYDGRATNEQFF. The CDR3 DNA reads as TGTGCCAGCAGCTATGACGGGAGGGCCACCAATGAGCAGTTCTTC.